This T cell receptor (beta chain) was identified in a study of T cell responses to AZD1222 COVID-19 vaccine. CDR3 size: 16 residues. Trimming took off 4 bases at V and 0 bases at J, with 13 bases between the two ends. Germline loops: CDR1 SGHAT, CDR2 FQNNGV. Overall study findings and caveats: Among those given AZD1222, only five or six were seropositive at baseline. With dominance at 160-218 and 743-854, vaccine-associated CD4 TCRs spanned spike.

In regard to this clone: Its antigen is currently unknown.

TCRdb keeps only in-frame clones here, not all; method: immunoSEQ multiplex PCR. The sample gives about 160,000 clones, about 95% of which show up once; around 1.3% is in the top ten. This sample comprised peripheral blood, obtained on day 0 of AZD1222 vaccination. This sequence originates from an adult in good health. V is TRBV11-2 and J is TRBJ2-1; D possibly corresponds to TRBD1 (6 bases). The CDR3 DNA is TGTGCCAGCAGCTCAACCAGGGGAAGCTCCTACAATGAGCAGTTCTTC. This gives the protein CASSSTRGSSYNEQFF.